This T cell receptor (beta chain) was recovered during a study of blood T cell repertoires in COVID-19. In the authors' workflow: Using reference gene primer amplification, nucleated cell counts were estimated. Libraries were prepared by immunoSEQ multiplex PCR; TCRdb keeps only in-frame clonotypes and omits some of them. V, J and clone size are taken as reported in that table, and D and trimming were inferred from the DNA itself. The sample includes about 120,000 clones, 75% to 85% of them seen just once. This CDR3 has 12 amino acids. Per the germline V gene, CDR1 is MNHNY and CDR2 is SVGAGI (reference sequence). The V end was cut by 7 bases, the J end by 5 bases, with 10 bases between.

This clonotype was obtained from a woman aged 45 to 65 with acute or convalescent COVID-19. Sequenced material: peripheral blood. This rearrangement joins TRBV6-6 to TRBJ2-3; no firm D call. The CDR3 here is CASNELQDTQYF. CDR3 coding DNA: TGTGCCAGCAACGAACTCCAAGATACGCAGTATTTT.